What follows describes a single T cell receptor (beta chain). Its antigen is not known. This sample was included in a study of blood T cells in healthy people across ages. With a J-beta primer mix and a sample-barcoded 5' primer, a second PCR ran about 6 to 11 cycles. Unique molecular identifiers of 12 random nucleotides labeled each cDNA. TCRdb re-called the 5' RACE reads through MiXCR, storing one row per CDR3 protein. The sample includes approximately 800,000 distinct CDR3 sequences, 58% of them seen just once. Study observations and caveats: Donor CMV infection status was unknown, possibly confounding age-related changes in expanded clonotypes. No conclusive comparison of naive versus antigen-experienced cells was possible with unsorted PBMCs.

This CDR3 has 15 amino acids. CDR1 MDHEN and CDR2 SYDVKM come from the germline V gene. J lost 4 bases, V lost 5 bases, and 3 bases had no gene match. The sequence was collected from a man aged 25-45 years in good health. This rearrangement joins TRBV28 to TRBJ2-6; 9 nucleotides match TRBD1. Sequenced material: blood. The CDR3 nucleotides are TGTGCCAGCAGTGGTACAGGGGGCGGGGCCAACGTCCTGACTTTC. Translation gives CASSGTGGGANVLTF. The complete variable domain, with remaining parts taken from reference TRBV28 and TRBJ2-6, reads DVKVTQSSRYLVKRTGEKVFLECVQDMDHENMFWYRQDPGLGLRLIYFSYDVKMKEKGDIPEGYSVSREKKERFSLILESASTNQTSMYLCASSGTGGGANVLTFGAGSRLTVL.